This T cell receptor beta chain was profiled in a study of technical replicates of blood from a handful of donors (dated by TCRdb to 2016 to 2017). The CDR3 runs 15 residues from the cysteine to the phenylalanine. Just CDR3 DNA is preserved here, 45 bases in frame from base 1. Trimming accounts for 2 bases at V and 2 bases at J, while the number of junction bases matched to no gene is 3. As encoded in the germline V gene (reference sequence), CDR1 is LNHDA while CDR2 is SQIVND. As to this clone: The clone's antigen remains unknown. Nothing much larger sits one base from this clone, and base qualities are not available.

Library construction relied on the immunoSEQ multiplex PCR assay. In its TCRdb copy, this immuneACCESS table keeps in-frame sequences only and misses some clones. Where compared with another copy, unresolved V genes explain less than half of these, and the others have no known cause. Within this sample are roughly 15,000 clones, with around 86% of them counted one time only. Around 12% of the sample belongs to the ten largest clones. The source of this sequence is a human donor in good health. Material: PBMCs. The sequence links TRBV19 to TRBJ2-3; 8 nucleotides in the junction match TRBD1. The DNA is TGTGCCAGTAGTATAATGACAGGGGACACAGATACGCAGTATTTT. It translates as CASSIMTGDTDTQYF.